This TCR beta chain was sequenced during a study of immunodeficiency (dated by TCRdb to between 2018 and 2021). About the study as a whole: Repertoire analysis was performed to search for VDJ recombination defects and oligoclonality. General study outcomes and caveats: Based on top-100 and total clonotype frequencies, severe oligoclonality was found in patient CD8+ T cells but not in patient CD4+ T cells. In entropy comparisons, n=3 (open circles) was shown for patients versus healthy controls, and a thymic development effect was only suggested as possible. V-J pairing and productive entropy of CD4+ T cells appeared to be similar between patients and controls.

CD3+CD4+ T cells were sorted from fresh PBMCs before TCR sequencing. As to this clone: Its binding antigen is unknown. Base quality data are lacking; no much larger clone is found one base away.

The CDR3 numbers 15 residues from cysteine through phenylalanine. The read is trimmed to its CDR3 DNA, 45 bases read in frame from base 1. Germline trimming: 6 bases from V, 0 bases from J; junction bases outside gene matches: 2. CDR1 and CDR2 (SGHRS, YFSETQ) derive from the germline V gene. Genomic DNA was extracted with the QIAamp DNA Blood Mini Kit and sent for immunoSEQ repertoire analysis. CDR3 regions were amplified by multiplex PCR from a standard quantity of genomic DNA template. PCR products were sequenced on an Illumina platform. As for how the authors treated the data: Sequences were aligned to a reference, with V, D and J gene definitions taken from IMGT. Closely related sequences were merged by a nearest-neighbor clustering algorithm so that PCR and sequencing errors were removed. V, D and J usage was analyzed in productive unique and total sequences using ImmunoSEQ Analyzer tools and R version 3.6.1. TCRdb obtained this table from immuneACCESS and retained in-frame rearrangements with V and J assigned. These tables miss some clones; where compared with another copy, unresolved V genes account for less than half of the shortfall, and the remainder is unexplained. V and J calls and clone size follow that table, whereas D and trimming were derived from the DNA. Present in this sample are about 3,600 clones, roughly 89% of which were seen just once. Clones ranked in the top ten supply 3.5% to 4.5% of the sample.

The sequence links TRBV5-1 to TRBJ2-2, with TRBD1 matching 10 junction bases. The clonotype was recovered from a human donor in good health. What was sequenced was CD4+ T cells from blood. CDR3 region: CASKTGGANTGELFF. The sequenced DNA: TGCGCCAGCAAGACAGGGGGCGCGAACACCGGGGAGCTGTTTTTT.